These 7 T cell receptor beta chains were all obtained from the same sample, sequenced in a study of T cell responses to AZD1222 COVID-19 vaccine. The repertoire was sequenced with immunoSEQ multiplex PCR; TCRdb's copy has only in-frame clones and lacks some. The profile shows roughly 100,000 clones, less than 90% of them singletons. The sample consisted of peripheral blood, taken on day 0 of AZD1222 vaccination. Source of these receptors: an adult in good health.

This chain links TRBV4-1 with TRBJ2-5; D remains unclear. The ends were cut back, 3 bases at V and 5 bases at J, with 10 bases in the middle. Germline-derived CDR1 and CDR2 are MGHRA and YSYEKL. This CDR3 comprises 13 residues. The CDR3 region has the DNA TGCGCCAGCAGCCAGGCCCCCACCGAGACCCAGTACTTC. Its translation: CASSQAPTETQYF.

This clone appeared once. The gene calls are TRBV5-1 and TRBJ1-3, with TRBD1 matching 11 bases. Trimming at V came to 4 bases and at J to 0 bases, leaving 3 bases not matched to a gene. Germline CDR1 is SGHRS and CDR2 is YFSETQ. The CDR3 has 16 residues. The CDR3 bases are TGCGCCAGCAGCCTCGGGACAGGGGGCTCTGGAAACACCATATATTTT. This gives the protein CASSLGTGGSGNTIYF.

The chain employs TRBV19 and TRBJ2-7; 8 bases are a match to TRBD2. The ends lost 1 base at V and 2 bases at J; junction bases unmatched: 7. The germline V gene encodes CDR1 LNHDA and CDR2 SQIVND (reference sequence). The CDR3 length is 16 residues. The CDR3 bases are TGTGCCAGTAGTATAGGGGGGAGCGGGGGAGCCTACGAGCAGTACTTC. Encoded protein: CASSIGGSGGAYEQYF.

The chain joins TRBV7-9 to TRBJ1-3; possibly TRBD1 for D (5 bases). Trimming left V 7 bases short and J 0 bases short, with 13 bases between. CDR1 SEHNR and CDR2 FQNEAQ come from the germline V gene (reference sequence). This CDR3 region has 15 residues. For the CDR3, the DNA is TGTGCCAGCAACGGCGGGGGGAGCTCTGGAAACACCATATATTTT. Protein sequence: CASNGGGSSGNTIYF. Complete variable domain (other parts from reference TRBV7-9 and TRBJ1-3): DTGVSQNPRHKITKRGQNVTFRCDPISEHNRLYWYRQTLGQGPEFLTYFQNEAQLEKSRLLSDRFSAERPKGSFSTLEIQRTEQGDSAMYLCASNGGGSSGNTIYFGEGSWLTVV.

The V call is TRBV18, the J call TRBJ1-3; D gene ambiguous. The CDR3 spans 17 residues. The germline CDR1 and CDR2 sequences are KGHSH and LQKENI. V was trimmed by 3 bases and J by 0 bases, leaving 15 bases between them. Here the CDR3 DNA reads TGTGCCAGCTCACCCCAACCCCTACTTGGCTCTGGAAACACCATATATTTT. It is translated as CASSPQPLLGSGNTIYF.

In this sample, this clone turned up once. The chain couples TRBV3-1 (or the pseudogene TRBV3-2) to TRBJ2-6; D ambiguous. CDR1 LGHDT and CDR2 YNNKEL come from the germline V gene (reference sequence). Trimming left V 4 bases short and J 0 bases short, with 10 bases between. The CDR3 has 16 amino acids. The DNA for the CDR3 is TGTGCCAGCAGCCTTCACAGAAACTCTGGGGCCAACGTCCTGACTTTC. This translates into CASSLHRNSGANVLTF.

In this sample, this clone turned up a few times. V is TRBV11-2 and J is TRBJ1-1; D is unclear. The CDR3 is 15 residues long. The V end lost 0 bases, the J end lost 4 bases, and 12 bases lay between the germline ends. Germline values: CDR1 SGHAT, CDR2 FQNNGV. CDR3 sequence: CASSLERRLGTEAFF. In DNA form, the CDR3 reads TGTGCCAGCAGCTTAGAGCGGAGGTTAGGCACTGAAGCTTTCTTT.